This T cell receptor (beta chain) was sequenced for a study of blood T cells in healthy people across ages (dated by TCRdb to about 2015). The study in broad terms: In model experiments, template switching captured about one uniquely barcoded TCR beta cDNA molecule for every two T cells. To avoid experimental bias, donors of different ages were randomly spread across the sequencing lanes. The study measured age-related changes in TCR beta repertoire diversity using deep sequencing normalized with unique cDNA molecular identifiers. The donors were split into four age groups: young (average about 16 years), middle-aged (39), aged (approximately 60) and long-lived (about 74). Two additional independent replicas of 1 million unique cDNA reads from the same blood draw were analyzed for two donors (one aged 18 to 30 and one aged 80 or older).

This clonotype was counted between two and nine times. Which antigen it targets is not known. Qualities for individual bases were not recorded, and no much larger clone is one base off. Systemically healthy Caucasian individuals from Russia, some 36 in total and aged roughly 6 to 100 years, were included as donors. Each donor gave approximately 10 milliliters of peripheral blood, collected into EDTA-treated Vacutainer tubes. PBMCs were isolated by Ficoll-Paque density-gradient centrifugation, with at least 7 million obtained per sample. Trizol reagent was used to extract total RNA from PBMCs, with at least 5 micrograms per sample. The percentages of naive CD45RAhigh/CD27high T cells were determined by flow cytometry on a PBMC aliquot from every donor. Libraries came from 5' RACE. The instrument given in TCRdb is Illumina HiSeq 2500. The second PCR ran for about 6 to 11 cycles and used a J-beta primer mix along with a sample-barcoded 5' primer. A template-switch 5' adaptor carrying 12 random nucleotides introduced a unique molecular identifier onto each TCR beta cDNA molecule. Each sample yielded at least 2.5 million CDR3-containing paired-end reads. First-strand cDNA was synthesized from all RNA with the Mint cDNA synthesis kit, primed by a TRBC-specific oligonucleotide. Following uracil-DNA glycosylase treatment, all cDNA underwent a first 18-cycle PCR with the universal primers M1SS and BC2_uni_R. Processing in the source paper ran as follows. For normalization, 1 million high-quality reads were randomly selected from each sample, with every read carrying a distinct molecular identifier. Instead of being binned into consensus sequences, reads with shared molecular identifiers were discarded. MiTCR, run with a Q25 quality threshold and the strictest error-elimination algorithm, handled CDR3 identification, clonotype clustering and error correction. A nonparametric unseen species model with Euler transformation was used to estimate a lower bound on total TCR beta diversity. The public reads were quality trimmed at Q25 with fastp and then assembled into clones with MiXCR by TCRdb, keeping productive beta chains. A single entry per CDR3 protein holds the most common genes and DNA from its merged rows. The V and J calls come from TCRdb's annotation, not from the publication. In all, the sample holds some 320,000 distinct CDR3 sequences, and 25% to 30% of those were seen once. The top ten hold approximately 29% of the sample.

Overall results and qualifications from the work: Observed TCR beta diversity per million T cells fell roughly linearly with age, and a significant reduction was already apparent by age around 40. Compared with the aged group, the long-lived group had more naive CD4+ T cells, fewer expanded clones and increased TCR diversity, suggesting age selection. Because donor CMV infection status was unknown, age-related changes in expanded clonotypes were potentially confounded. Because profiling used bulk unsorted PBMCs, naive and antigen-experienced compartments could not be compared conclusively. Estimates of total diversity based on one million sequenced T cells were regarded as lower bounds and as underestimates. Observed TCR beta diversity correlated strongly with the percentage of naive T cells measured by flow cytometry.

As encoded in the germline V gene (reference sequence), CDR1 is MNHEY while CDR2 is SMNVEV. The CDR3 covers 16 residues, taking in both the cysteine and the phenylalanine. The DNA shown is the 48-base CDR3, in frame from base 1. Sequences were obtained from blood. This TCR derives from a woman between 65 and 79 years old in good health. The chain couples TRBV27 to TRBJ2-5; the best D guess is TRBD2, with 6 bases matching. The J call may be incorrect, as the DNA end agrees better with TRBJ2-7. The nucleotides are TGTGCCAGCAGTTATAGTACACCCATCGGGAGCTCCGAGCAGTACTTC. Its product reads: CASSYSTPIGSSEQYF.